This is a list of T cell receptor beta chains from one sample in a study of blood T cells in healthy people across ages. TCRdb re-derived calls from the 5' RACE reads in MiXCR, one entry per CDR3 protein. The sample yields some 890,000 distinct CDR3 sequences, almost 30% seen once. These data were also reused for a study on T cells of mothers and their children.

Sequenced sample: blood. The receptors come from a middle-aged woman in good health. Both conserved end residues are part of each CDR3. The D gene is left open where the match is weak. For some rows the clone size is stated as once, few or many, or as a class when expanded; others skip it.

size: .; D: .; V: TRBV6-5; J: TRBJ2-6; CDR3: CASSRRSPGANVLTF; DNA: TGTGCCAGCAGCCGCAGGAGCCCTGGGGCCAACGTCCTGACTTTC
size: .; D: TRBD1; V: TRBV20-1; J: TRBJ1-5; CDR3: CSAYKDRGFNQPQHF; DNA: TGCAGTGCATATAAGGACAGGGGGTTCAATCAGCCCCAGCATTTT
size: few; D: .; V: TRBV3-1; J: TRBJ2-5; CDR3: CASSQALTGETQYF; DNA: TGTGCCAGCAGCCAGGCTTTGACAGGCGAGACCCAGTACTTC
size: few; D: .; V: TRBV5-5; J: TRBJ2-6; CDR3: CASSLEPSSGANVLTF; DNA: TGTGCCAGCAGCTTGGAACCGTCCTCTGGGGCCAACGTCCTGACTTTC
size: few; D: TRBD2; V: TRBV12-3/TRBV12-4; J: TRBJ2-5; CDR3: CASSPIRAGVRNEQYF; DNA: TGTGCCAGCAGTCCTATCCGGGCGGGGGTAAGGAATGAGCAGTACTTC
size: .; D: .; V: TRBV20-1; J: TRBJ2-3; CDR3: CSARYSGADTQYF; DNA: TGCAGTGCTAGGTACTCAGGGGCAGATACGCAGTATTTT
size: once; D: .; V: TRBV2; J: TRBJ2-2; CDR3: CASKRGQAGTGELFF; DNA: TGTGCCAGTAAAAGGGGGCAGGCGGGGACCGGGGAGTTGTTTTTT
size: .; D: .; V: TRBV7-9; J: TRBJ1-4; CDR3: CASSLRTEIEKLFF; DNA: TGTGCCAGCAGCTTACGGACAGAAATTGAAAAACTGTTTTTT
size: .; D: .; V: TRBV20-1; J: TRBJ2-7; CDR3: CSARGTPGNEQYF; DNA: TGCAGTGCTAGAGGGACCCCAGGAAATGAGCAGTACTTC
size: .; D: TRBD2; V: TRBV19; J: TRBJ2-1; CDR3: CASSISAGGPNEQFF; DNA: TGTGCCAGTAGTATATCAGCGGGGGGGCCGAATGAGCAGTTCTTC
size: few; D: TRBD2; V: TRBV20-1; J: TRBJ2-4; CDR3: CSARNLGTTKNIQYF; DNA: TGCAGTGCTAGGAATCTCGGGACTACCAAAAACATTCAGTACTTC
size: many; D: .; V: TRBV27; J: TRBJ2-4; CDR3: CASSLRAEGNIQYF; DNA: TGTGCCAGCAGTTTACGTGCCGAGGGAAACATTCAGTACTTC
size: many; D: .; V: TRBV7-2; J: TRBJ2-5; CDR3: CASSLAGPKETQYF; DNA: TGTGCCAGCAGCTTAGCAGGCCCAAAAGAGACCCAGTACTTC
size: .; D: .; V: TRBV20-1; J: TRBJ1-4; CDR3: CSARMGTSATNEKLFF; DNA: TGCAGTGCTAGAATGGGGACATCTGCAACTAATGAAAAACTGTTTTTT
size: .; D: .; V: TRBV5-1; J: TRBJ2-5; CDR3: CASSLEGTGQETQYF; DNA: TGCGCCAGCAGCTTGGAGGGCACAGGGCAAGAGACCCAGTACTTC
size: .; D: .; V: TRBV4-1; J: TRBJ2-1; CDR3: CASSQDSRTVYNEQFF; DNA: TGCGCCAGCAGCCAAGATAGTCGGACAGTTTACAATGAGCAGTTCTTC
size: many; D: .; V: TRBV7-2; J: TRBJ2-3; CDR3: CASGASTDTQYF; DNA: TGTGCCAGCGGGGCGTCCACAGATACGCAGTATTTT
size: few; D: .; V: TRBV28; J: TRBJ1-2; CDR3: CASTSGGGHYGYTF; DNA: TGTGCCAGCACGTCGGGTGGGGGCCACTATGGCTACACCTTC
size: many; D: .; V: TRBV20-1; J: TRBJ1-4; CDR3: CSAGSMDFRNEKLFF; DNA: TGCAGTGCTGGCAGCATGGACTTTAGAAATGAAAAACTGTTTTTT
size: .; D: .; V: TRBV5-1; J: TRBJ2-1; CDR3: CASSLEGHEGNEQFF; DNA: TGCGCCAGCAGCTTGGAAGGCCACGAGGGCAATGAGCAGTTCTTC
size: few; D: .; V: TRBV3-1; J: TRBJ2-7; CDR3: CASSPGPSSSYEQYF; DNA: TGTGCCAGCAGCCCCGGGCCATCCTCCTCCTACGAGCAGTACTTC
size: few; D: TRBD1; V: TRBV10-3; J: TRBJ1-2; CDR3: CAIKIQGGDGYTF; DNA: TGTGCCATCAAAATCCAGGGGGGGGATGGCTACACCTTC
size: few; D: .; V: TRBV7-3; J: TRBJ1-1; CDR3: CASSLQVYTEAFF; DNA: TGTGCCAGCAGCTTACAGGTCTACACTGAAGCTTTCTTT
size: many; D: TRBD1; V: TRBV4-3; J: TRBJ2-3; CDR3: CASSQDLGSGQGYPDTQYF; DNA: TGCGCCAGCAGCCAAGATTTGGGATCGGGACAGGGGTACCCAGATACGCAGTATTTT
size: .; D: .; V: TRBV28; J: TRBJ2-2; CDR3: CASSFSTGWTGELFF; DNA: TGTGCTAGCAGTTTCAGTACAGGGTGGACCGGGGAGCTGTTTTTT
size: many; D: TRBD2; V: TRBV5-1; J: TRBJ2-1; CDR3: CASSFLAGGLNNEQFF; DNA: TGCGCCAGCAGCTTTTTGGCGGGGGGCTTAAACAATGAGCAGTTCTTC
size: .; D: .; V: TRBV3-1; J: TRBJ2-4; CDR3: CASSQEGLVQYF; DNA: TGTGCCAGCAGCCAAGAGGGACTCGTTCAGTACTTC
size: .; D: .; V: TRBV5-1; J: TRBJ2-1; CDR3: CASSLEGWGRRGEQFF; DNA: TGCGCCAGCAGCTTGGAGGGCTGGGGGCGTCGCGGTGAGCAGTTCTTC
size: few; D: TRBD1; V: TRBV7-2; J: TRBJ1-2; CDR3: CASSPGTGGAFRYGYTF; DNA: TGTGCCAGCAGCCCCGGGACAGGGGGCGCTTTTCGCTATGGCTACACCTTC
size: .; D: .; V: TRBV24-1; J: TRBJ1-2; CDR3: CAASDPSTGITGYTF; DNA: TGTGCCGCCAGTGACCCTTCCACAGGGATAACTGGCTACACCTTC
size: .; D: TRBD2; V: TRBV9; J: TRBJ2-7; CDR3: CASSVEGGGFYEQYF; DNA: TGTGCCAGCAGCGTAGAAGGCGGGGGATTTTACGAGCAGTACTTC
size: .; D: .; V: TRBV10-3; J: TRBJ1-5; CDR3: CAISESGGVSNQPQHF; DNA: TGTGCCATCAGTGAGTCCGGAGGGGTCAGCAATCAGCCCCAGCATTTT
size: many; D: TRBD1; V: TRBV28; J: TRBJ1-2; CDR3: CASRGGQRTYGYTF; DNA: TGTGCCAGCAGGGGGGGACAGCGAACCTATGGCTACACCTTC
size: .; D: TRBD2; V: TRBV9; J: TRBJ2-1; CDR3: CTSSLGQGGSYNEQFF; DNA: TGTACCAGCAGCCTCGGGCAGGGAGGGTCCTACAATGAGCAGTTCTTC
size: .; D: TRBD1; V: TRBV9; J: TRBJ1-5; CDR3: CASSPHDRGGQPQHF; DNA: TGTGCCAGCAGCCCTCATGACAGGGGAGGTCAGCCCCAGCATTTT
size: few; D: TRBD1; V: TRBV7-3; J: TRBJ1-1; CDR3: CASSVQGVGTEAFF; DNA: TGTGCCAGCAGCGTCCAGGGGGTAGGCACTGAAGCTTTCTTT
size: few; D: .; V: TRBV7-2; J: TRBJ2-2; CDR3: CASSLGVAPGELFF; DNA: TGTGCCAGCAGCTTAGGCGTAGCGCCCGGGGAGCTGTTTTTT
size: .; D: TRBD1; V: TRBV20-1; J: TRBJ2-7; CDR3: CSAEPTGAVYEQYF; DNA: TGCAGTGCCGAACCGACAGGGGCAGTCTACGAGCAGTACTTC
size: many; D: .; V: TRBV5-1; J: TRBJ2-7; CDR3: CASSRPDSYEQYF; DNA: TGCGCCAGCAGTAGGCCAGATTCCTACGAGCAGTACTTC
size: few; D: TRBD2; V: TRBV7-2; J: TRBJ2-2; CDR3: CASSILAGDTGELFF; DNA: TGTGCCAGCAGCATTCTAGCGGGTGACACCGGGGAGCTGTTTTTT
size: few; D: .; V: TRBV15; J: TRBJ2-3; CDR3: CATSRDTLGRITVDTQYF; DNA: TGTGCCACCAGCAGAGATACCCTAGGGCGGATCACGGTAGATACGCAGTATTTT
size: .; D: TRBD1; V: TRBV7-3; J: TRBJ2-5; CDR3: CASSFGQGSWETQYF; DNA: TGTGCCAGCAGCTTCGGACAGGGTTCTTGGGAGACCCAGTACTTC
size: many; D: TRBD2; V: TRBV20-1; J: TRBJ2-7; CDR3: CSARVVTSGGEEQYF; DNA: TGCAGTGCTAGAGTTGTGACTAGCGGGGGGGAAGAGCAGTACTTC
size: few; D: TRBD1; V: TRBV9; J: TRBJ1-2; CDR3: CASSVAGTASLYGYTF; DNA: TGTGCCAGCAGCGTAGCCGGGACAGCTTCCTTGTATGGCTACACCTTC
size: .; D: TRBD2; V: TRBV20-1; J: TRBJ2-1; CDR3: CSAPPPSGDQETQFF; DNA: TGCAGTGCGCCCCCCCCTAGCGGGGACCAAGAGACCCAGTTCTTC
size: .; D: .; V: TRBV20-1; J: TRBJ1-5; CDR3: CSAINSYSNQPQHF; DNA: TGCAGTGCCATTAACAGTTATAGCAATCAGCCCCAGCATTTT
size: many; D: TRBD2; V: TRBV5-1; J: TRBJ2-7; CDR3: CASSAGLAVDEQYF; DNA: TGCGCCAGCAGCGCGGGACTAGCGGTTGACGAGCAGTACTTC
size: many; D: .; V: TRBV20-1; J: TRBJ2-5; CDR3: CSADQYQETQYF; DNA: TGCAGTGCAGACCAGTACCAAGAGACCCAGTACTTC
size: .; D: .; V: TRBV9; J: TRBJ1-3; CDR3: CASSVAGANGGSGNTIYF; DNA: TGTGCCAGCAGCGTAGCGGGGGCTAACGGGGGCTCTGGAAACACCATATATTTT
size: few; D: .; V: TRBV18; J: TRBJ2-2; CDR3: CASSPAKGSTGELFF; DNA: TGTGCCAGCTCACCAGCGAAAGGGAGCACCGGGGAGCTGTTTTTT
size: .; D: TRBD2; V: TRBV20-1; J: TRBJ2-1; CDR3: CSAPGLAGLNEQFF; DNA: TGCAGTGCTCCGGGACTAGCGGGGCTCAATGAGCAGTTCTTC
size: few; D: TRBD1; V: TRBV5-1; J: TRBJ2-7; CDR3: CASSMDRGEYEQYF; DNA: TGCGCCAGCAGCATGGACAGGGGAGAATACGAGCAGTACTTC
size: .; D: .; V: TRBV7-2; J: TRBJ2-7; CDR3: CASSLGWQPTYEQYF; DNA: TGTGCCAGCAGCTTAGGTTGGCAGCCGACCTACGAGCAGTACTTC
size: few; D: .; V: TRBV4-2; J: TRBJ2-3; CDR3: CASSQEIRTDTQYF; DNA: TGTGCCAGCAGCCAAGAAATCCGGACAGATACGCAGTATTTT
size: .; D: TRBD2; V: TRBV12-3/TRBV12-4; J: TRBJ2-5; CDR3: CASSLGGGKTQYF; DNA: TGTGCCAGCAGTTTGGGGGGGGGAAAGACCCAGTACTTC